This T cell receptor (beta chain) was sequenced during a study of T cell repertoires in cytomegalovirus infection. One entry per CDR3 protein, called by TCRdb with MiXCR from the reads. The sample consists of roughly 920,000 distinct CDR3 sequences, 30% to 40% of them appearing once. The germline V and J ends were trimmed by 2 bases and 4 bases, with 8 bases remaining between them. The CDR3 is 13 amino acids. Germline CDR1 MNHEY, CDR2 SVGAGI. A few counts support this clonotype. The antigen remains unidentified. Sequencing used cultured CD8+ T cells from PBMCs, obtained from culture after CMV antigen stimulation. The chain recombines TRBV6-5 with TRBJ1-2; no definite D call. The clonotype was recovered from a human donor in good health (CMV status not recorded). Some clones in this sample may be carry-over from other donors' samples. The CDR3 protein is CASSYRRLYGYTF. The DNA for the CDR3 is TGTGCCAGCAGTTACCGCCGCCTCTATGGCTACACCTTC.